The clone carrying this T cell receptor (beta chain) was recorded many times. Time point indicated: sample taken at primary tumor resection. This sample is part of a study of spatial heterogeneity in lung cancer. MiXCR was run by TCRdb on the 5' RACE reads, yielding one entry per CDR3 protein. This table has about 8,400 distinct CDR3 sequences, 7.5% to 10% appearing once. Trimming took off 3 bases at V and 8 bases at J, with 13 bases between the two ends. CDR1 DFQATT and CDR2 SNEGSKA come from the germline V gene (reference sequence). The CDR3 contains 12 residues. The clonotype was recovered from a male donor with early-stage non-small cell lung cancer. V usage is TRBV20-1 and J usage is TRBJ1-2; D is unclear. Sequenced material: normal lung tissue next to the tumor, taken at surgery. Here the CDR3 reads CSASGGGRGYTF. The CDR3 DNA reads TGCAGTGCTAGTGGAGGAGGTAGGGGCTACACCTTC.